What follows describes a single T cell receptor beta chain. What it recognizes is unknown. Specified treatment: roughly 18 received Ad26.COV2.S at low or high dose, single or two shots; five or six received placebo; per-sample allocation not given. The samples were gathered on day 63 after the first injection of vaccine or placebo. An adult aged 18-55 years in Boston served as the donor. The data are from a study of Ad26.COV2.S vaccination and SARS-CoV-2 variants. Study details: Once, or twice with 56 days between doses, Ad26.COV2.S was given intramuscularly.

The CDR3 is 14 amino acids. Trimming took off 5 bases at V and 0 bases at J, with 8 bases between the two ends. Germline V gives CDR1 SGHKS, CDR2 YYEKEE (reference sequence). Measured with immunoSEQ multiplex PCR; TCRdb has only the in-frame clones, and not every one. Counted here are fewer than 500,000 clones, 90% occurring once; the ten biggest clones make up 12%. Findings and limits, study-wide: Non-spike TCR breadth showed similarity between vaccine and placebo recipients. Participants in the vaccine arm had higher spike-specific TCR breadth; placebo recipients had lower.

The chain has TRBV5-5 and TRBJ2-2, with a tentative D call TRBD1 (6 bases). The sequencing here drew on peripheral blood, taken in a trial of Ad26.COV2.S vaccine versus placebo. This TCR was sampled from a person between 18 and 65 years old who received the Ad26.COV2.S COVID-19 vaccine or a placebo. CDR3 residues: CASRGHSNTGELFF. The CDR3 DNA reads as TGTGCCAGCAGGGGACACTCGAACACCGGGGAGCTGTTTTTT.